What follows are 10 T cell receptor beta chains derived from one specimen sequenced in a study of robustness of blood B and T cell sequencing. The template for TCR beta quantification was mRNA, not genomic DNA. cDNA was made with a 5' template-switch oligo adding a universal priming site. Each cDNA molecule was tagged by a 12-nucleotide random UMI. MiXCR was run by TCRdb on the PCR reads, yielding one entry per CDR3 protein. The sample includes more than 3,000 distinct CDR3 sequences, around half of them seen just once. The sample was peripheral blood. These receptors all stem from a human donor in good health.

The rearrangement uses TRBV20-1 and TRBJ1-1, with TRBD1 identical over 9 bases. V gave up 5 bases and J gave up 1 base; unmatched junction bases: 17. There are 18 residues in the CDR3. Germline V gene lookup returns CDR1 DFQATT and CDR2 SNEGSKA (reference sequence). The CDR3 reads CSALDRGTYWVPNTEAFF. The CDR3, as DNA: TGCAGTGCTCTGGACAGGGGCACTTATTGGGTCCCGAACACTGAAGCTTTCTTT.

The J gene is TRBJ1-2, the V gene TRBV10-1; the D is unclear. The germline CDR1 and CDR2 sequences are WNHNN and SYGVQD (reference sequence). The CDR3 totals 13 residues. V lost 4 bases, J lost 6 bases, and 12 bases lay in between. The CDR3 is CASSGTLGDGYTF. The CDR3 DNA reads as TGCGCCAGCAGTGGGACTCTGGGAGATGGCTACACCTTC.

This chain joins TRBV6-6 and TRBJ2-7; D gene uncertain. The CDR3 runs to 14 residues. In germline, CDR1 is MNHNY, CDR2 SVGAGI (reference sequence). The V and J ends lost 0 bases and 2 bases respectively, with 8 bases between them. The CDR3 region is CASSYSKQTYEQYF. The CDR3 nucleotides read TGTGCCAGCAGTTACTCGAAACAGACCTACGAGCAGTACTTC.

This clonotype came up a few times. The rearrangement links TRBV29-1 to TRBJ1-1; a weak D match, TRBD1 (5 bases). The V gene's germline CDR1 is SQVTM and CDR2 ANQGSEA. Trimming removed 6 bases from V and 4 bases from J, with 15 bases in between. CDR3 length: 13 amino acids. CDR3 DNA: TGCAGCGTCCGGTCCGGGGGGGGCACTGAAGCTTTCTTT. Its protein product is CSVRSGGGTEAFF.

This clonotype was seen a single time. The gene calls are TRBV3-1 and TRBJ2-1; D is perhaps TRBD2 (7 bases). Looked up from germline, CDR1 is LGHDT and CDR2 is YNNKEL (reference sequence). The ends were cut back, 3 bases at V and 13 bases at J, with 13 bases in the middle. This CDR3 is built from 12 residues. CDR3 in DNA: TGTGCCAGCAGCCACTCGGGGGGCCCACAGTTCTTC. Protein: CASSHSGGPQFF.

The rearrangement joins TRBV7-8 to TRBJ2-2; 13 nucleotides match TRBD2. Germline values: CDR1 SGHVS, CDR2 FQNEAQ. The junction had 9 bases not matched to a gene; V was cut back by 5 bases and J by 6 bases. This CDR3 spans 17 amino acids. CDR3 coding DNA: TGTGCCAGCAGCACGCGGACTAGCGGGGGCCTACCCGGGGAGCTGTTTTTT. This sequence encodes CASSTRTSGGLPGELFF.

The chain has TRBV7-2 and TRBJ1-2; D not resolved. The CDR3 is made up of 15 amino acids. Germline V gene lookup returns CDR1 SGHTA and CDR2 FQGNSA. Trimming removed 1 base from V and 4 bases from J, with 13 bases in between. This CDR3 reads CASSLVAGYLYGYTF. The CDR3, as DNA: TGTGCCAGCAGCTTAGTCGCAGGATACCTCTATGGCTACACCTTC.

This clonotype has more than one count but fewer than ten. The gene calls are TRBV24-1 and TRBJ1-5; TRBD1 aligns across 7 bases. The CDR3 sequence is 14 residues long. V trimming: 6 bases; J trimming: 4 bases; junction bases outside the gene matches: 5. Germline CDR1 is KGHDR and CDR2 is SFDVKD. The CDR3 loop is CATSPTGMNQPQHF. The CDR3 DNA follows: TGTGCCACCAGTCCGACAGGGATGAATCAGCCCCAGCATTTT.

As to this clonotype: One end of the junction fails to match germline, which may point to a read error. This chain connects TRBV9 to TRBJ1-2, with TRBD1 identical over 7 bases. CDR3 size: 14 residues. Germline lookup yields CDR1 SGDLS and CDR2 YYNGEE. CDR3 sequence (DNA): TGTGCCAGTAGCGGGACAGTTACTAACTATGGCTACACCTTC. Translated, it gives CASSGTVTNYGYTF.

This clonotype appeared a few times. This sequence joins TRBV14 and TRBJ2-7; 7 bases are shared with TRBD1. Losses at the gene ends were 2 bases for V and 0 bases for J; bases not matched to a gene: 10. CDR3 size: 17 residues. Germline V gives CDR1 SGHDN, CDR2 FVKESK. The CDR3 spells CASSQPTGTAASYEQYF. In DNA form, the CDR3 reads TGTGCCAGCAGCCAACCAACCGGGACAGCAGCCTCCTACGAGCAGTACTTC.